This TCR beta chain appears in the sequencing data of a study of beta chain features in type 1 diabetes (dated by TCRdb to the late 2010s). About the full investigation: Mean age, gender distribution, total cell number and subset yield did not differ between patients and healthy donors. A total of 90 million to 140 million sorted cells were examined across all samples, and RNA yield correlated strongly with the number of cells per subset. The study compared the TCRB repertoires of sorted circulating CD4+ T cell subsets in recently diagnosed type 1 diabetes patients with those in matched healthy donors. Regulatory and stem cell-like memory subsets were obtained from only 8 patients and roughly 8 healthy donors, while naive and central memory subsets were obtained from all 30 or so donors. General conclusions and limits of the study: At VDJ recombination sites, patients with type 1 diabetes made fewer insertions and deleted more nucleotides, a pattern implying thymic rearrangement abnormalities. Type 1 diabetes patients showed a moderate but significant shortening of TCRB CDR3 length in all four CD4+ subsets. Sequencing cDNA rather than genomic DNA could over-represent highly expressing activated cells, although activation and CD3 levels did not differ between groups. PCR may preferentially amplify shorter templates, but because patient and control samples were amplified and corrected together, any resulting skew would affect both groups equally. Naive, central memory and regulatory TCRB repertoires appeared more similar among patients than among healthy donors. Because small numbers of individuals were included in the HLA sub-analyses, any influence of HLA type on TCRB rearrangement was left unresolved.

The entire isolated RNA was reverse transcribed using the High Capacity cDNA Reverse Transcription Kit, and thus expressed TCRB transcripts were sequenced. Deep immunoSEQ sequencing was applied to naive, central memory and regulatory T cell samples, giving an average of about 3.57 million total reads per sample. After sorted cells were lysed in RLT buffer, RNA was extracted with DNase-treated RNeasy Micro or Mini kits, with the choice depending on cell number. To prevent cross-contamination, each cell subset was processed individually, whereas patient and healthy donor samples were processed jointly. The immunoSEQ multiplex PCR was used to amplify TCRB sequences from cDNA, generating 87-bp fragments that spanned the CDR3 region. Sequencing of the amplicons was done on the Illumina HiSeq platform. The authors' analysis ran thus. Synthetic template baselines were used to correct PCR bias computationally, reads within Hamming distance 2 were collapsed together, and singletons that could not be merged were discarded. Reads were aligned against IMGT so that V, D and J genes, CDR3 length and insertions or deletions at six rearrangement sites could be assigned. Within each subset, clonotype counts were normalized to sorted cell number, and only after that were true diversity and Gini coefficients computed with the tcR R package. The overlap coefficient, calculated on TCRB nucleotide sequences, was used to quantify repertoire sharing. Out-of-frame TCRB sequences from naive cells were analyzed as a proxy for the pre-selection repertoire. Not all clones reach the TCRdb copy of this immuneACCESS table, which keeps in-frame sequences only. Checked studies attribute under half of the gap to unresolved V genes and leave the rest unexplained. V and J calls plus clone size are reproduced from that table; the DNA served to infer D and trimming. Recorded for this sample are around 690,000 clones; around 12% of them occurred a single time. The ten largest account for around 0.12% of the sample.

In its sample, this clone was seen a few times. Its antigen specificity is not known. Per-base qualities were not stored, and no clone one base away is much larger. V trim: 0 bases; J trim: 3 bases; unmatched bases: 4. Measured from the cysteine to the phenylalanine, the CDR3 is 15 residues long. Solely the CDR3 DNA is kept, with 45 bases framed from the first base. From the germline V gene (reference sequence), CDR1 is SGHNT and CDR2 is YYREEE. A single peripheral blood draw of approximately 120 mL on average was collected from each donor into heparinised tubes. Naive, central memory, regulatory and stem cell-like memory CD4+ T cells were sorted on a BD FACSAria II using a panel including CD45RO, CCR7, CD25, CD127, CD95 and CD27. Every sorted population had a purity above 95%. PBMCs were isolated immediately by Lymphoprep density gradient centrifugation and stained directly without culture. Samples were stained and sorted in pairs, with one healthy donor and one patient per experiment, so that batch effects were minimized.

The TCR sequence derives from a man younger than 40 with type 1 diabetes. Sequencing input: naive CD4+ T cells from blood. The cell subset or site label, read with the paper, signifies: true naive CD4+ T cells. The chain was built from TRBV5-4 and TRBJ1-2, with TRBD1 identical over 8 junction bases. The CDR3 is CASSLEAGGDYGYTF. The bases read TGTGCCAGCAGCTTGGAGGCAGGGGGCGACTATGGCTACACCTTC.